The TCR beta chain described here comes from a study of CD4 and CD8 cells across lung adenocarcinoma regions. The patients had localized lung adenocarcinoma, a non-small cell subtype. This clonotype has more than one count but fewer than ten. Via MiXCR, TCRdb re-called the PCR reads, giving one row per CDR3 protein. The sample holds roughly 25,000 distinct CDR3 sequences, 53% seen once. With 5 bases removed from V and 4 bases from J, the gap between germline ends came to 17 bases. The CDR3 sequence is 15 residues long. The sample taken for sequencing was CD8+ T cells from the center of a lung tumor. The receptor's source is a male donor with lung adenocarcinoma. The CD4 and CD8 labels of this study may be unreliable. The chain has TRBV12-3 or TRBV12-4 and TRBJ1-1; D perhaps matches TRBD1 (6 bases). CDR3 bases: TGTGCCAGCAGTGGGCACTGGGGGGGCCCCACTGAAGCTTTCTTT. Encoded protein: CASSGHWGGPTEAFF.